The rows below give T cell receptor beta chains drawn from one sample of a study of blood T cell repertoires in COVID-19. Using immunoSEQ multiplex PCR, the repertoire was profiled, and TCRdb retains in-frame clones only, with some absent. This table holds 350,000 to 400,000 clones, roughly nine tenths found once. Input material: PBMCs or T cells enriched from blood (not recorded which). The receptors shown here come from a woman aged 30 to 39 who had recovered from COVID-19. CDR3s include the opening cysteine and the closing phenylalanine or tryptophan. Fields, in order: CDR3 DNA, CDR3 protein, V gene, D gene, clone size, J gene. A D gene is named only where the DNA matches it firmly. Not all rows give a size; the values are once, few, many and, for expanded clones, a class.

cdr3_nt: TGTGCCAGCAGTTTATTAGGCAGGCGACCCTATGGCTACACCTTC
cdr3_aa: CASSLLGRRPYGYTF
v_call: TRBV27
d_call: .
clone_size: .
j_call: TRBJ1-2

cdr3_nt: TGTGCCAGCACTAGCGGGAGCGCAAGCTCCTACGAGCAGTACTTC
cdr3_aa: CASTSGSASSYEQYF
v_call: TRBV28
d_call: TRBD2
clone_size: .
j_call: TRBJ2-7

cdr3_nt: TGTGCCAGCAGCTTCGAACTACAAGGAGCCCAGCATTTT
cdr3_aa: CASSFELQGAQHF
v_call: TRBV7-2
d_call: .
clone_size: few
j_call: TRBJ1-5

cdr3_nt: TGTGCCAGCAGTTCTCGCAGGGACACTGAAGCTTTCTTT
cdr3_aa: CASSSRRDTEAFF
v_call: TRBV27
d_call: .
clone_size: .
j_call: TRBJ1-1

cdr3_nt: TGTGCCACCAGTGCCCGGGAGATCGATGAGCAGTTCTTC
cdr3_aa: CATSAREIDEQFF
v_call: TRBV24-1
d_call: .
clone_size: .
j_call: TRBJ2-1

cdr3_nt: TGTGCCAACAGCCCCTACCGGGACAGGGCCCAGAGCTACACCTTC
cdr3_aa: CANSPYRDRAQSYTF
v_call: TRBV5-5
d_call: TRBD1
clone_size: once
j_call: TRBJ1-2

cdr3_nt: TGTGCCAGCTCACCAGACAGGGGGCGCAGCCTCTCCCTTGGCTACACCTTC
cdr3_aa: CASSPDRGRSLSLGYTF
v_call: TRBV18
d_call: TRBD1
clone_size: .
j_call: TRBJ1-2

cdr3_nt: TGTGCCAGCAGCCGCAGTTTCTGGCGGGATGAGCAGTTCTTC
cdr3_aa: CASSRSFWRDEQFF
v_call: TRBV28
d_call: .
clone_size: .
j_call: TRBJ2-1

cdr3_nt: TGCGCCAGCAGCGTACCCGGGACAGGATACACTGAAGCTTTCTTT
cdr3_aa: CASSVPGTGYTEAFF
v_call: TRBV5-1
d_call: TRBD1
clone_size: .
j_call: TRBJ1-1

cdr3_nt: TGTGCCAGCAGCAGTTCGACAGGGGAGTATGGCTACACCTTC
cdr3_aa: CASSSSTGEYGYTF
v_call: TRBV28
d_call: TRBD1
clone_size: many
j_call: TRBJ1-2

cdr3_nt: TGCAGCGTTGGGCCGGGACAGGGTCCAGATACGCAGTATTTT
cdr3_aa: CSVGPGQGPDTQYF
v_call: TRBV29-1
d_call: TRBD1
clone_size: .
j_call: TRBJ2-3

cdr3_nt: TGCGCCAGCAGCCAAGAACACCAATTCACAGATACGCAGTATTTT
cdr3_aa: CASSQEHQFTDTQYF
v_call: TRBV4-1
d_call: .
clone_size: .
j_call: TRBJ2-3

cdr3_nt: TGTGCCAGCAGCTTAGCAACGGAGTACAACTATGGCTACACCTTC
cdr3_aa: CASSLATEYNYGYTF
v_call: TRBV7-9
d_call: .
clone_size: few
j_call: TRBJ1-2

cdr3_nt: TGTGCCAGCAGCGAAGCGATCGAGGGTGAGCAATTCTTC
cdr3_aa: CASSEAIEGEQFF
v_call: TRBV9
d_call: .
clone_size: .
j_call: TRBJ2-1

cdr3_nt: TGTGCCAGTAGTACGCAGGGTAACACTGAAGCTTTCTTT
cdr3_aa: CASSTQGNTEAFF
v_call: TRBV19
d_call: .
clone_size: .
j_call: TRBJ1-1

cdr3_nt: TGTGCCAGCAGCCGAGGGGGCGGGACTAGCACAGATACGCAGTATTTT
cdr3_aa: CASSRGGGTSTDTQYF
v_call: TRBV28
d_call: .
clone_size: .
j_call: TRBJ2-3

cdr3_nt: TGTGCCAGCAGCGTAGTTGGGACAGGGGGCAGAGAGACCCAGTACTTC
cdr3_aa: CASSVVGTGGRETQYF
v_call: TRBV9
d_call: TRBD1
clone_size: once
j_call: TRBJ2-5